Below, 16 T cell receptor beta chains from the same sample are listed, as sequenced in a study of shared clonotypes between healthy human individuals. Measured with immunoSEQ multiplex PCR; TCRdb has only the in-frame clones, and not every one. The sample gives 2 million to 3 million clones, roughly 92% of which show up once; more than 0.12% is in the top ten. Sequenced input: naive CD4+ T cells sorted from blood. Subset indicated: CD45RA+ positively selected. These receptors originate from a man aged 18 to 30 in good health.

This chain connects TRBV5-1 to TRBJ2-7; the match to TRBD2 covers 9 bases. Germline V lookup: CDR1 SGHRS, CDR2 YFSETQ. V lost 0 bases to trimming and J lost 3 bases; unmatched junction nucleotides: 7. The CDR3 extends over 16 amino acids. CDR3 coding DNA: TGCGCCAGCAGCTTGGCCGAAGCGGGAGGCCTCTACGAGCAGTACTTC. Its translation: CASSLAEAGGLYEQYF.

The rearrangement links TRBV11-2 to TRBJ1-5, with D hard to call. Germline V gene sequence: CDR1 SGHAT, CDR2 FQNNGV. This CDR3 contains 14 residues. V dropped 1 base and J dropped 6 bases, with 10 bases sitting between them. CDR3 DNA sequence: TGTGCCAGCAGCTTAGCCGGGAACGGTCAGCCCCAGCATTTT. Amino acids: CASSLAGNGQPQHF.

This chain uses TRBV9 with TRBJ1-4; D may be TRBD1 (6 bases). V lost 4 bases, J lost 3 bases, and 16 bases lay in between. Germline V gives CDR1 SGDLS, CDR2 YYNGEE. There are 16 residues in the CDR3. The CDR3 reads CASSLTDRRANEKLFF. The CDR3 DNA reads as TGTGCCAGCAGCTTAACCGACAGGAGGGCTAATGAAAAACTGTTTTTT.

V and J are TRBV27 and TRBJ2-1, with a tentative D call TRBD1 (6 bases). Germline V CDR1 and CDR2: MNHEY, SMNVEV (reference sequence). V was cut by 1 base and J by 7 bases, with 23 bases left in between. The CDR3 spans 18 residues. The CDR3 nucleotides are TGTGCCAGCAGTTTATGGACAGCCAATGTTAAAAAACGGAATGAGCAGTTCTTC. Translating gives CASSLWTANVKKRNEQFF.

This rearrangement joins TRBV7-2 to TRBJ2-3, with 8 bases aligning to TRBD2. The CDR3 loop spans 15 amino acids. Germline CDR1 reads SGHTA; CDR2 reads FQGNSA. Unmatched junction bases numbered 1, after V lost 0 bases and J lost 2 bases. In DNA form, the CDR3 reads TGTGCCAGCAGCTTAGCTAGCGGGATCACAGATACGCAGTATTTT. This encodes CASSLASGITDTQYF.

The chain recombines TRBV9 with TRBJ2-5; no firm D call. The CDR3 contains 15 residues. V was cut by 4 bases and J by 5 bases, with 18 bases left in between. Germline lookup yields CDR1 SGDLS and CDR2 YYNGEE. The CDR3 region is CASSPSPKGRETQYF. DNA for the CDR3: TGTGCCAGCAGCCCGAGCCCTAAGGGCCGGGAGACCCAGTACTTC.

The chain employs TRBV27 and TRBJ2-3, with 8 bases identical to TRBD2. The CDR3 spans 16 residues. Looked up from germline, CDR1 is MNHEY and CDR2 is SMNVEV (reference sequence). Trimming cost V 1 base and J 5 bases; bases outside gene matches: 8. In nucleotides, the CDR3 is TGTGCCAGCAGTTTATACCGGCGGGAGGCGGGAGATACGCAGTATTTT. Residues: CASSLYRREAGDTQYF.

V gene TRBV10-1 combines with J gene TRBJ2-7; D ambiguous. Germline values: CDR1 WNHNN, CDR2 SYGVQD (reference sequence). V gave up 0 bases and J gave up 5 bases, with 11 bases separating them. The length of the CDR3 is 14 residues. The CDR3 DNA sequence: TGCGCCAGCAGTGAGTCCCCCACTACGGACGAGCAGTACTTC. Translating gives CASSESPTTDEQYF.

The V and J genes are TRBV7-2 and TRBJ2-7; D not resolved. Trimming removed 5 bases at V and 1 base at J, with 9 bases between. Germline values: CDR1 SGHTA, CDR2 FQGNSA. The CDR3 is made up of 13 amino acids. The CDR3 DNA is TGTGCCAGCAGCCTCGCCCTATCCTACGAGCAGTACTTC. Residues: CASSLALSYEQYF.

The chain links TRBV7-3 to TRBJ2-1; 11 bases agree with TRBD2. This CDR3 spans 15 amino acids. Per the germline V gene, CDR1 is SGHTA and CDR2 is FQGTGA. Unmatched junction bases numbered 3, after V lost 5 bases and J lost 3 bases. CDR3 DNA: TGTGCCAGCAGCCCTCTAGCGGGGGGCTACAATGAGCAGTTCTTC. Its protein is CASSPLAGGYNEQFF. Looking up the rest from reference TRBV7-3 and TRBJ2-1 gives the full variable domain: GAGVSQTPSNKVTEKGKYVELRCDPISGHTALYWYRQSLGQGPEFLIYFQGTGAADDSGLPNDRFFAVRPEGSVSTLKIQRTERGDSAVYLCASSPLAGGYNEQFFGPGTRLTVL.

The chain carries TRBV11-2 and TRBJ1-1, with 9 bases that match TRBD1. The CDR3 totals 14 residues. CDR1 is SGHAT, CDR2 FQNNGV, per germline. J gave up 7 bases and V 3 bases, and 6 bases lay outside the gene matches. The CDR3 DNA sequence: TGTGCCAGCAGCTTCCCGGGACAGGGCCTTGAAGCTTTCTTT. Residues: CASSFPGQGLEAFF.

The V call is TRBV7-9, the J call TRBJ2-5; D is undetermined. Germline lookup yields CDR1 SEHNR and CDR2 FQNEAQ (reference sequence). With 3 bases removed from V and 2 bases from J, the gap between germline ends came to 13 bases. The CDR3 is made up of 15 amino acids. Here the CDR3 reads CASSFPGPAQETQYF. CDR3 in DNA: TGTGCCAGCAGCTTCCCCGGACCAGCTCAAGAGACCCAGTACTTC.

V usage is TRBV11-2 and J usage is TRBJ1-1; unclear D gene. This CDR3 is 14 amino acids long. Germline loops: CDR1 SGHAT, CDR2 FQNNGV. V gave up 6 bases and J gave up 0 bases, with 11 bases separating them. The CDR3 sequence: CASRRVLMNTEAFF. The CDR3, as DNA: TGTGCCAGCAGGCGGGTCTTGATGAACACTGAAGCTTTCTTT.

The chain is built from TRBV11-2 and TRBJ2-1, with D possibly matching TRBD1 (5 bases). Trimming stripped 2 bases from V and 2 bases from J, with 13 bases between. Germline assignment: CDR1 SGHAT and CDR2 FQNNGV. The CDR3 has 16 residues. The CDR3 spells CASSLRLDRTYNEQFF. The CDR3 region has the DNA TGTGCCAGCAGCTTAAGGCTAGACAGAACCTACAATGAGCAGTTCTTC.

The J gene is TRBJ2-2, the V gene TRBV6-5, with TRBD2 matching 11 bases. Germline values: CDR1 MNHEY, CDR2 SVGAGI. V gave up 2 bases and J gave up 6 bases; unmatched junction bases: 2. This CDR3 contains 15 residues. The CDR3 DNA is TGTGCCAGCAGTTACGCACTAGCGGGAGCCGGGGAGCTGTTTTTT. Protein product: CASSYALAGAGELFF.

The chain carries TRBV6-6 and TRBJ2-7; 8 positions agree with TRBD2. CDR3 length equals 15 residues. With V trimmed by 2 bases and J by 6 bases, 9 bases remained unmatched. CDR1 MNHNY and CDR2 SVGAGI come from the germline V gene (reference sequence). CDR3 residues: CASSYRGTSTLEQYF. The CDR3 region has the DNA TGTGCCAGCAGTTACCGTGGGACTAGTACTCTCGAGCAGTACTTC.